The 10 T cell receptor beta chains below come from one sample, sequenced in a study of T-cell memory formation after mild COVID-19. TCRdb re-called the 5' RACE reads through MiXCR, storing one row per CDR3 protein. The sample holds approximately 410,000 distinct CDR3 sequences, less than 25% seen once. Sequenced input: PBMCs or a T cell subset sorted from them (not recorded which). These receptors were taken from an adult woman who had mild COVID-19 (a few samples of this study predate the infection). Cell type and time point are not known.

The chain links TRBV4-1 to TRBJ2-5, with D possibly matching TRBD2 (5 bases). This CDR3 region has 14 residues. CDR1 is MGHRA and CDR2 is YSYEKL in the germline V gene. The V gene lost 1 base and the J gene lost 4 bases, with 10 bases spanning the gap. The CDR3 region is CASSQAGRGETQYF. The CDR3 DNA follows: TGCGCCAGCAGCCAAGCGGGCCGGGGAGAGACCCAGTACTTC.

This clonotype was counted only a few times. The chain has TRBV29-1 and TRBJ2-7; the D call may be TRBD1 or TRBD2 (7 bases each). The CDR3 has 13 amino acids. Trimming pared 6 bases from V and 0 bases from J, leaving 12 bases between. CDR1 is SQVTM, CDR2 ANQGSEA, per germline. CDR3 amino acids: CSVGRGLSYEQYF. The DNA of the CDR3 is TGCAGCGTAGGGAGGGGGCTCTCCTACGAGCAGTACTTC.

This clonotype appeared a few times. J is TRBJ2-3 and V is TRBV9, with 9 bases identical to TRBD1. CDR3 size: 15 residues. J gave up 6 bases and V 3 bases, and 8 bases lay outside the gene matches. Germline-derived CDR1 and CDR2 are SGDLS and YYNGEE. The CDR3 here is CASSGRDRVVDTQYF. The CDR3 coding sequence is TGTGCCAGCAGCGGCCGGGACAGGGTGGTCGATACGCAGTATTTT.

This clonotype came up many times. The gene calls are TRBV7-6 and TRBJ2-7, with TRBD2 matching over 8 bases. Unmatched junction bases numbered 3, after V lost 2 bases and J lost 3 bases. The CDR3 totals 14 residues. Germline CDR1 SGHVS, CDR2 FNYEAQ. The CDR3 DNA sequence: TGTGCCAGCAGCTTAAATGCGGGGGGCTACGAGCAGTACTTC. It is translated as CASSLNAGGYEQYF.

In its sample, this clonotype was seen a few times. The chain is built from TRBV7-8 and TRBJ1-1, with D hard to call. Germline V lookup: CDR1 SGHVS, CDR2 FQNEAQ. V shed 0 bases and J shed 4 bases, with 12 bases lying between them. This CDR3 has 15 residues. The CDR3 coding sequence is TGTGCCAGCAGCTTAGCTGCGGGGTTCTCCACTGAAGCTTTCTTT. It codes for CASSLAAGFSTEAFF. Variable domain in full (rest from reference TRBV7-8 and TRBJ1-1): GAGVSQSPRYKVAKRGQDVALRCDPISGHVSLFWYQQALGQGPEFLTYFQNEAQLDKSGLPSDRFFAERPEGSVSTLKIQRTQQEDSAVYLCASSLAAGFSTEAFFGQGTRLTVV.

This clonotype was seen a handful of times. The chain links TRBV12-3 or TRBV12-4 to TRBJ2-1; D is undetermined. V gave up 3 bases and J gave up 6 bases, with 9 bases separating them. The CDR3 has 13 amino acids. The CDR3 protein is CASSFADPNEQFF. The CDR3 nucleotides are TGTGCCAGCAGTTTCGCCGACCCCAATGAGCAGTTCTTC.

The V and J genes are TRBV7-2 and TRBJ2-3, with D possibly TRBD2 on 6 matching bases. Germline CDR1 reads SGHTA; CDR2 reads FQGNSA. The CDR3 contains 15 residues. V was clipped by 1 base and J by 5 bases, with 13 bases between them. The CDR3 region is CASSLGGTLQDTQYF. CDR3 DNA: TGTGCCAGCAGCTTAGGTGGGACTTTACAAGATACGCAGTATTTT.

V usage is TRBV12-3 or TRBV12-4 and J usage is TRBJ1-2; maybe TRBD1 (5 bases). The V end lost 3 bases, the J end lost 4 bases, and 9 bases lay between the germline ends. The CDR3 is 13 amino acids. CDR3 amino acids: CASSFWGGYGYTF. CDR3 bases: TGTGCCAGCAGTTTCTGGGGGGGCTATGGCTACACCTTC.

The rearrangement joins TRBV24-1 to TRBJ2-5; tentatively, D is TRBD2 (7 bases). This CDR3 comprises 14 residues. Trimming took off 9 bases at V and 5 bases at J, with 18 bases between the two ends. Germline-derived CDR1 and CDR2 are KGHDR and SFDVKD. CDR3 nucleotide sequence: TGTGCCACCGGGGGGGGCCAGCCCCCCGAGACCCAGTACTTC. It is translated as CATGGGQPPETQYF.

In this sample, this clonotype turned up a few times. V and J are TRBV12-3 or TRBV12-4 and TRBJ1-6; 11 bases are a match to TRBD1. The CDR3 contains 18 residues. V lost 5 bases, J lost 7 bases, and 13 bases stayed unmatched. In DNA form, the CDR3 reads TGTGCCAGCAGTCTCGAAGGGCTCGGGGACAGGGGGAATTCACCCCTCCACTTT. Protein: CASSLEGLGDRGNSPLHF.